These 24 T cell receptor beta chains came from one sample sequenced in a study of T-cell memory formation after mild COVID-19. TCRdb analysed the 5' RACE reads with MiXCR anew, one entry per CDR3 protein. The sample has approximately 290,000 distinct CDR3 sequences, about 16% seen once; the top ten hold around 23%. The sequencing input was PBMCs or a T cell subset sorted from them (not recorded which). These receptors all come from a man younger than 35 who had mild COVID-19 (a few samples of this study predate the infection). Cell type and time point are not known.

The V call is TRBV6-5, the J call TRBJ2-4, with unresolved D. CDR3 length equals 14 residues. Germline V gene data show CDR1 as MNHEY and CDR2 as SVGAGI. V was pared by 6 bases and J by 1 base, with 10 bases between. DNA of the CDR3: TGTGCCAGCAGGCCCCTTGGGGCCAAAAACATTCAGTACTTC. Protein: CASRPLGAKNIQYF.

This clonotype was seen a handful of times. The V gene is TRBV6-4, the J gene TRBJ2-3, with 9 positions matching TRBD2. Looked up from germline, CDR1 is MRHNA and CDR2 is SNTAGT. J lost 0 bases, V lost 4 bases, and 2 bases had no gene match. The CDR3 contains 15 residues. The CDR3 sequence is CASSVSGGSTDTQYF. CDR3 DNA: TGTGCCAGCAGTGTCAGCGGGGGGAGCACAGATACGCAGTATTTT.

The table lists this clonotype with many counts. V gene TRBV3-1 combines with J gene TRBJ1-4; D gene ambiguous. V shed 0 bases and J shed 7 bases, with 12 bases lying between them. Germline lookup yields CDR1 LGHDT and CDR2 YNNKEL (reference sequence). CDR3 length: 15 residues. CDR3 bases: TGTGCCAGCAGCCAAGATTCGCAGGATACTGAAAAACTGTTTTTT. Translation gives CASSQDSQDTEKLFF.

The chain combines TRBV7-2 with TRBJ2-3; 16 bases fit TRBD2. Per germline, CDR1 SGHTA and CDR2 FQGNSA. This CDR3 is 20 amino acids long. V dropped 3 bases and J dropped 0; count of bases not matched to a gene: 9. The CDR3 bases are TGTGCCAGCAGCTTGCCCTCCGGGACTAGCGGGGGGGTTAGCACAGATACGCAGTATTTT. It specifies CASSLPSGTSGGVSTDTQYF.

In this sample, this clonotype turned up a few times. The chain links TRBV7-9 to TRBJ1-1, with D possibly matching TRBD1 (5 bases). V shed 7 bases and J shed 3 bases, with 21 bases lying between them. Germline values: CDR1 SEHNR, CDR2 FQNEAQ (reference sequence). The CDR3 is 16 residues long. The CDR3 sequence is CASNPTQGGGDTEAFF. CDR3 coding DNA: TGTGCCAGCAACCCGACGCAGGGAGGAGGGGACACTGAAGCTTTCTTT.

The chain joins TRBV7-2 to TRBJ1-5; weak D call: TRBD1 (6 bases). This CDR3 has 14 residues. Per the germline V gene, CDR1 is SGHTA and CDR2 is FQGNSA. The V and J ends lost 8 bases and 0 bases respectively, with 11 bases between them. CDR3 loop: CASGDINSNQPQHF. CDR3 coding DNA: TGTGCCAGCGGGGACATCAATAGCAATCAGCCCCAGCATTTT.

This rearrangement joins TRBV2 to TRBJ1-2; TRBD1 is a possible D gene (5 bases). CDR1 and CDR2 from the germline V gene are SNHLY and FYNNEI. Trimming took 8 bases from V and 0 from J, leaving 13 bases between them. CDR3 length equals 14 residues. The CDR3 DNA follows: TGTGCCAGCGATAACAGGATGTCTAACTATGGCTACACCTTC. Encoded protein: CASDNRMSNYGYTF.

The chain is built from TRBV2 and TRBJ2-7, with a tentative D call TRBD1 (5 bases). The CDR3 has 13 amino acids. Per germline, CDR1 SNHLY and CDR2 FYNNEI. V lost 4 bases and J lost 2, with 9 bases in between. The DNA for the CDR3 is TGTGCCAGCAGTGGAAGGGGCGCCTACGAGCAGTACTTC. This sequence encodes CASSGRGAYEQYF.

This clonotype has a handful of counts. V is TRBV20-1 and J is TRBJ1-1; 7 bases are shared with TRBD1. In germline, CDR1 is DFQATT, CDR2 SNEGSKA (reference sequence). V lost 5 bases and J lost 1; bases outside the gene matches: 10. The CDR3 has 15 residues. The CDR3, as DNA: TGCAGTGCTCTGGATGACAGGGCCCCGAACACTGAAGCTTTCTTT. Translated, it gives CSALDDRAPNTEAFF.

This chain links TRBV12-3 or TRBV12-4 with TRBJ1-1; D perhaps matches TRBD1 (6 bases). Trimming pared 6 bases from V and 8 bases from J, leaving 19 bases between. This CDR3 comprises 14 residues. CDR3 region: CASRDRPGAEEAFF. CDR3 bases: TGTGCCAGCAGAGACCGACCAGGGGCCGAGGAAGCTTTCTTT.

This clonotype appeared a few times. The chain uses TRBV5-4 and TRBJ2-7; 8 bases are shared with TRBD1. Germline V CDR1 and CDR2: SGHNT, YYREEE (reference sequence). The CDR3 has 15 amino acids. V was pared by 3 bases and J by 3 bases, with 8 bases of the junction left unmatched. CDR3 nucleotide sequence: TGTGCCAGCAGCTCCCCTGGGGACAGGAGCTACGAGCAGTACTTC. It specifies CASSSPGDRSYEQYF.

V gene TRBV7-9 combines with J gene TRBJ2-5; D is perhaps TRBD2 (5 bases). The CDR3 runs to 13 residues. Trimming left V 2 bases short and J 3 bases short, with 7 bases between. CDR1 and CDR2 (germline): SEHNR, FQNEAQ (reference sequence). The CDR3 region is CASSLKRKETQYF. CDR3 nucleotides: TGTGCCAGCAGCTTAAAGCGGAAAGAGACCCAGTACTTC.

This clonotype has more than one count but fewer than ten. CDR3 sequence (DNA): TGCAGTGCAGGAGACAGCTCTGGAAACACCATATATTTT. This codes for CSAGDSSGNTIYF. The chain employs TRBV20-1 and TRBJ1-3, with a tentative D call TRBD1 (5 bases). The CDR3 has 13 amino acids. Per germline, CDR1 DFQATT and CDR2 SNEGSKA (reference sequence). Trimming took off 6 bases at V and 0 bases at J, with 9 bases between the two ends.

The chain uses TRBV20-1 and TRBJ2-5; D might be TRBD1 (6 bases). V was clipped by 4 bases and J by 5 bases, with 17 bases between them. Germline V gives CDR1 DFQATT, CDR2 SNEGSKA (reference sequence). The CDR3 is made up of 14 amino acids. CDR3 region: CSATVGQSIETQYF. The CDR3, as DNA: TGCAGTGCTACCGTCGGACAGTCCATCGAGACCCAGTACTTC.

This CDR3 reads CASSSRTLTDTQYF. CDR3 DNA: TGTGCCAGCAGCTCCCGGACCCTCACAGATACGCAGTATTTT. The chain uses TRBV5-5 and TRBJ2-3; unclear D gene. CDR1 is SGHKS, CDR2 YYEKEE, per germline (reference sequence). Between the trimmed V and J ends, which lost 3 bases and 2 bases, there was a span of 10 bases. This CDR3 is 14 amino acids long.

This chain uses TRBV20-1 with TRBJ1-6; TRBD1 might be the D (5 bases). The germline CDR1 and CDR2 sequences are DFQATT and SNEGSKA (reference sequence). Between the trimmed V and J ends, which lost 0 bases and 8 bases, there was a span of 14 bases. CDR3 length: 15 residues. The CDR3 spells CSARDSGQGDSPLHF. CDR3 nucleotide sequence: TGCAGTGCTAGAGATTCAGGGCAGGGTGATTCACCCCTCCACTTT.

This clonotype was seen a few times. The rearrangement uses TRBV12-5 and TRBJ2-7, with D unresolved. The germline V gene has CDR1 LGHNT and CDR2 FRNRAP. This CDR3 spans 15 amino acids. V lost 0 bases and J 1 base, leaving 10 bases between the germline ends. DNA for the CDR3: TGTGCTAGTGGTTTGGTACTTGGCGGTTCCTACGAGCAGTACTTC. Amino acids: CASGLVLGGSYEQYF.

The J gene is TRBJ1-5, the V gene TRBV5-8, with D possibly being TRBD1 (5 bases). CDR3 size: 18 residues. Trimming took off 6 bases at V and 11 bases at J, with 33 bases between the two ends. Germline lookup yields CDR1 SGHTS and CDR2 YDEGEE. The CDR3 DNA sequence: TGTGCCAGCATCCCGAGGGGAGCGAGCGGCCCCCTCCATCGGTCCCAGCATTTT. As protein: CASIPRGASGPLHRSQHF.

CDR3 in DNA: TGTGCCACCTACAGGGGGGGCGGAAACACCATATATTTT. Protein: CATYRGGGNTIYF. This chain links TRBV12-3 or TRBV12-4 with TRBJ1-3; 8 bases fit TRBD1. Trimming cost V 10 bases and J 4 bases; bases outside gene matches: 6. The CDR3 sequence is 13 residues long.

The chain is built from TRBV7-9 and TRBJ1-2, with D perhaps matching TRBD1 (5 bases). The CDR3 has 13 residues. Germline values: CDR1 SEHNR, CDR2 FQNEAQ (reference sequence). Trimming took off 6 bases at V and 5 bases at J, with 13 bases between the two ends. This CDR3 reads CASSLTASYGYTF. In DNA form, the CDR3 reads TGTGCCAGCAGTTTGACAGCCTCTTATGGCTACACCTTC.

The genes are TRBV7-6 and TRBJ2-5, with 10 bases aligning to TRBD1. Germline V CDR1 and CDR2: SGHVS, FNYEAQ. The CDR3 loop spans 15 amino acids. Trimming cost V 5 bases and J 1 base; bases outside gene matches: 4. The CDR3 region has the DNA TGTGCCAGCAGCGTGGGACAGGGGCTCCAAGAGACCCAGTACTTC. This gives the protein CASSVGQGLQETQYF.

The chain uses TRBV27 and TRBJ2-6; 8 bases fit TRBD1. The germline CDR1 and CDR2 sequences are MNHEY and SMNVEV (reference sequence). V was pared by 1 base and J by 4 bases, with 9 bases of the junction left unmatched. The CDR3 spans 18 residues. The CDR3 DNA sequence: TGTGCCAGCAGTTTATTGGGGCAGGGGGCGCAGGGGGCCAACGTCCTGACTTTC. It is translated as CASSLLGQGAQGANVLTF.

J is TRBJ2-7 and V is TRBV15; D call uncertain. This CDR3 has 12 residues. From germline, CDR1 is LNHNV and CDR2 YYDKDF (reference sequence). V gave up 6 bases and J gave up 6 bases, with 12 bases separating them. The CDR3 protein is CATRGRGPEQYF. The CDR3 DNA reads as TGTGCCACCAGAGGACGCGGACCCGAGCAGTACTTC.

This clonotype was seen a few times. The chain links TRBV6-2 or TRBV6-3 to TRBJ1-1, with 8 bases fitting TRBD1. V dropped 1 base and J dropped 7; count of bases not matched to a gene: 8. This CDR3 has 15 amino acids. From germline, CDR1 is MNHEY and CDR2 SVGEGT. The CDR3 region is CASSYLTTGEGEAFF. The CDR3 nucleotides are TGTGCCAGCAGTTACTTGACGACAGGGGAAGGTGAAGCTTTCTTT.